This is a list of T cell receptor beta chains from one sample in a study of CD8 T cells in Susac syndrome. Via MiXCR, TCRdb re-called the immunoSEQ multiplex PCR reads, giving one row per CDR3 protein. Among roughly 220,000 distinct CDR3 sequences, 94% were seen once, and the ten largest hold approximately 0.15%. Sequenced material: CD4+ T cells from PBMCs. All receptors come from a human donor with Susac syndrome. Both conserved end residues are part of each CDR3. The D gene is left open where the match is weak. Clone sizes are given selectively: once, few, many, or a class where the clone is expanded.

v_call,d_call,j_call,clone_size,cdr3_nt,cdr3_aa
TRBV20-1,TRBD1,TRBJ2-5,-,TGCAGTGCTAGAGATGAGGGACAGGGGGCCCAAGAGACCCAGTACTTC,CSARDEGQGAQETQYF
TRBV12-3/TRBV12-4,-,TRBJ2-7,-,TGTGCCAGCAGTCCCCTTGGCATGACTTACGAGCAGTACTTC,CASSPLGMTYEQYF
TRBV20-1,-,TRBJ1-1,-,TGCAGTGCTATGCCCCTCGGTGACAGTGAAGCTTTCTTT,CSAMPLGDSEAFF
TRBV12-5,-,TRBJ2-3,-,TGTGCTAGTGGTCTCAACACAGATACGCAGTATTTT,CASGLNTDTQYF
TRBV2,-,TRBJ1-1,-,TGTGCCAGCAGTGAAGGGGCAACAGTGAACACTGAAGCTTTCTTT,CASSEGATVNTEAFF
TRBV20-1,-,TRBJ1-5,-,TGCAGTGCTAGCGACAACAATCAGCCCCAGCATTTT,CSASDNNQPQHF
TRBV30,-,TRBJ2-1,-,TGTGCCTGGAGTAGACGGCGGGGAGGTGAGCAGTTCTTC,CAWSRRRGGEQFF
TRBV29-1,-,TRBJ2-5,-,TGCAGCGTTCGAGGGGGGGCAGGACGGGGGGAGACCCAGTACTTC,CSVRGGAGRGETQYF
TRBV5-1,-,TRBJ1-5,-,TGCGCCAGCAGCTTGGGGAGGGGGATCGATCAGCCCCAGCATTTT,CASSLGRGIDQPQHF
TRBV30,-,TRBJ1-1,-,TGTGCCTGGAGTAATCTAGGCGGGAACACTGAAGCTTTCTTT,CAWSNLGGNTEAFF
TRBV9,-,TRBJ1-1,-,TGTGCCAGCAGTCAGCAAATGGCCACTGAAGCTTTCTTT,CASSQQMATEAFF
TRBV20-1,-,TRBJ2-3,-,TGCAGTGCCCCGGGAGAGATAGATACAGATACGCAGTATTTT,CSAPGEIDTDTQYF
TRBV18,-,TRBJ1-2,-,TGTGCCAGCTCACCACCGTCCGGGGATGGCTACACCTTC,CASSPPSGDGYTF
TRBV6-2/TRBV6-3,TRBD1,TRBJ1-2,-,TGTGCCAGCAGTCCACTACAGGGGGCGAGCTATGGCTACACCTTC,CASSPLQGASYGYTF
TRBV5-1,TRBD1,TRBJ2-5,-,TGCGCCAGCACGGGACAGCTCCAAGAGACCCAGTACTTC,CASTGQLQETQYF
TRBV3-1,-,TRBJ1-3,-,TGTGCCAGCAGCCAAGCTGCTCGAGTCTCTGGAAACACCATATATTTT,CASSQAARVSGNTIYF
TRBV6-6,TRBD2,TRBJ2-5,-,TGTGCCAGCAGTTCGAGAGGGACTAGCAGTCAAGAGACCCAGTACTTC,CASSSRGTSSQETQYF
TRBV19,TRBD1,TRBJ1-1,-,TGTGCCACCCAGGGGGCCACTGAAGCTTTCTTT,CATQGATEAFF
TRBV30,-,TRBJ2-1,once,TGTGCCTGGCAGGACCTTGGGTACAATGAGCAGTTCTTC,CAWQDLGYNEQFF
TRBV29-1,-,TRBJ1-1,-,TGCAGCGTTGCATATTTTACAGGGTCTTTCACTGAAGCTTTCTTT,CSVAYFTGSFTEAFF
TRBV30,TRBD1,TRBJ1-6,-,TGTGCCTGGAGTGAATGGACAGGGTCGGGGGAGACCCTCCACTTT,CAWSEWTGSGETLHF
TRBV28,-,TRBJ1-5,-,TGTGCCAGCCAAAACAGCGGGGGACATCAGCCCCAGCATTTT,CASQNSGGHQPQHF
TRBV29-1,-,TRBJ1-3,-,TGCAGCGTTGGGGACGGCCGCTCTGGAAACACCATATATTTT,CSVGDGRSGNTIYF
TRBV6-1,TRBD2,TRBJ2-1,-,TGTGCCAGCAAAACCCTCCTAGCGGGGGTTGGGGAGCAGTTCTTC,CASKTLLAGVGEQFF
TRBV24-1,-,TRBJ2-5,once,TGTGCCACCAGTGACCCGGGCGGGGAAGAGACCCAGTACTTC,CATSDPGGEETQYF
TRBV9,-,TRBJ1-1,once,TGTGCCAGCAGCGTAGAGGTCAGGGAGGGTGAAGCTTTCTTT,CASSVEVREGEAFF
TRBV28,TRBD1,TRBJ2-7,-,TGTGCCAGCAGTTTACCCACAGGGGACGGTTTCTCCGAGCAGTACTTC,CASSLPTGDGFSEQYF
TRBV12-3/TRBV12-4,-,TRBJ1-1,-,TGTGCCAGCAGCCCGACAGTCACCAGCACTGAAGCTTTCTTT,CASSPTVTSTEAFF
TRBV30,-,TRBJ1-6,-,TGTGCCTGGACCCCTGGGGGGACACTAGATTCACCCCTCCACTTT,CAWTPGGTLDSPLHF
TRBV18,-,TRBJ2-2,once,TGTGCCAGCTCTTCCGGGACGGCTTACACCGGGGAGCTGTTTTTT,CASSSGTAYTGELFF
TRBV5-6,-,TRBJ1-6,once,TGTGCCAGCAACACCCCCGGAGGGGCCGGTGATTCACCCCTCCACTTT,CASNTPGGAGDSPLHF
TRBV18,-,TRBJ1-2,-,TGTGCCAGCTCACCGGCACGGGGCTATGGCTACACCTTC,CASSPARGYGYTF
TRBV5-1,-,TRBJ1-5,once,TGCGCCAGCAGCTTGGGTGGGGCCTTGGGATCTCAGCCCCAGCATTTT,CASSLGGALGSQPQHF
TRBV3-1,TRBD1,TRBJ1-2,-,TGTGCCAGCAGCCAAGTACAGGGGGACTATGGCTACACCTTC,CASSQVQGDYGYTF
TRBV11-2,TRBD1,TRBJ1-1,-,TGTGCCAGCAGCTTAAAATCTCCGGGACAGGGGAACGGTGAAGCTTTCTTT,CASSLKSPGQGNGEAFF
TRBV27,-,TRBJ1-2,-,TGTGCCAGCAGTACGCTGAGAAGGGATGGCTACACCTTC,CASSTLRRDGYTF
TRBV30,-,TRBJ1-1,-,TGTGCCTGGGGGTTAGGGGGGCAAGGGAACACTGAAGCTTTCTTT,CAWGLGGQGNTEAFF
TRBV24-1,TRBD2,TRBJ2-3,-,TGTGCCACCAGTGACCCGCCTGGTAGCGGGGGAGCAAATAGCACAGATACGCAGTATTTT,CATSDPPGSGGANSTDTQYF
TRBV7-8,TRBD1,TRBJ2-6,-,TGTGCCAGCAGCCCTACAGGGGCGACGGGGGCCAACGTCCTGACTTTC,CASSPTGATGANVLTF
TRBV7-2,TRBD1,TRBJ2-7,once,TGTGCCAGCAGCCCACAAGGGGACAGGGGAGGGAACGAGCAGTACTTC,CASSPQGDRGGNEQYF
TRBV11-3,-,TRBJ2-5,-,TGTGCCAGCAGCCTCTCCCCCAGGGGGGAAGAGACCCAGTACTTC,CASSLSPRGEETQYF
TRBV28,TRBD1,TRBJ2-1,-,TGTGCCAGCAGTGTGCCGGGACAGGGTAACGATGAGCAGTTCTTC,CASSVPGQGNDEQFF
TRBV29-1,TRBD1,TRBJ1-4,-,TGCAGTGCCAGGACAGGTGTTGAAAAACTGTTTTTT,CSARTGVEKLFF
TRBV4-1,-,TRBJ1-6,-,TGCGCCAGCAGCCAAGATCCGGGGGTGCAATCACCCCTCCACTTT,CASSQDPGVQSPLHF
TRBV30,-,TRBJ1-6,-,TGTGCCTGGAGCCCCTCTGTTCGCTCACCCCTCCACTTT,CAWSPSVRSPLHF
TRBV5-4,-,TRBJ2-3,-,TGTGCCAGCAGTCAGAAGACGAGTACAGATACGCAGTATTTT,CASSQKTSTDTQYF
TRBV6-1,-,TRBJ2-5,-,TGTGCCAGCACCCGCGTGGGAACTGGAGAGACCCAGTACTTC,CASTRVGTGETQYF
TRBV2,-,TRBJ2-7,-,TGTGCCAGCAGTGAACAATCCTACGAGCAGTACTTC,CASSEQSYEQYF
TRBV10-3,-,TRBJ2-7,-,TGTGCCATCAGTTCGGACGGGGCGTTTGAGGAGCAGTACTTC,CAISSDGAFEEQYF
TRBV25-1,-,TRBJ1-5,-,TGTGCCAGCAGTGGCCGCGGGGGGCAGCCCCAGCATTTT,CASSGRGGQPQHF
TRBV29-1,TRBD1,TRBJ1-2,-,TGCAGCACAGGACAGGGGCTAAACTATGGCTACACCTTC,CSTGQGLNYGYTF
TRBV5-1,-,TRBJ2-3,-,TGCGCCAGCAGGTTGGTCATAAGCACAGATACGCAGTATTTT,CASRLVISTDTQYF
TRBV30,TRBD2,TRBJ2-5,-,TGTGCCTGGAGCCCTCTGGGGGGGTTAGGAGAGACCCAGTACTTC,CAWSPLGGLGETQYF
TRBV6-1,TRBD1,TRBJ2-7,-,TGTGCCAGCAGGGAGACAGGGGGCCGTAGATCCTACGAGCAGTACTTC,CASRETGGRRSYEQYF